The 10 T cell receptor beta chains presented below share a single source sample, sequenced in a study of cytomegalovirus exposure and HLA in healthy donors. Primers for the PCR totalled 60 Vbeta and 13 Jbeta. The data were produced by immunoSEQ multiplex PCR, yet TCRdb's version contains in-frame clones alone and is incomplete. The sample consists of over 95,000 clones, approximately 83% of them appearing once. The material sequenced was PBMCs. All receptors derive from a woman younger than 35 in good health and CMV-seronegative.

The chain couples TRBV7-6 to TRBJ2-2, with a tentative D call TRBD2 (5 bases). The CDR3 consists of 15 residues. Germline V CDR1 and CDR2: SGHVS, FNYEAQ. The V and J ends lost 5 bases and 3 bases respectively, with 13 bases between them. CDR3 DNA: TGTGCCAGCAGCCCCCCGGGAACTTACACCGGGGAGCTGTTTTTT. Protein sequence: CASSPPGTYTGELFF.

The chain joins TRBV15 to TRBJ1-1, with a tentative D call TRBD1 (6 bases). The CDR3 loop spans 16 amino acids. Germline CDR1 and CDR2: LNHNV and YYDKDF (reference sequence). V was trimmed by 1 base and J by 6 bases, leaving 18 bases between them. The CDR3 is CATSRGGGGSRAEAFF. CDR3 coding DNA: TGTGCCACCAGCAGAGGGGGTGGGGGCTCCAGGGCTGAAGCTTTCTTT. Complete variable domain (other parts from reference TRBV15 and TRBJ1-1): DAMVIQNPRYQVTQFGKPVTLSCSQTLNHNVMYWYQQKSSQAPKLLFHYYDKDFNNEADTPDNFQSRRPNTSFCFLDIRSPGLGDTAMYLCATSRGGGGSRAEAFFGQGTRLTVV.

V is TRBV19 and J is TRBJ1-1; TRBD1 aligns across 11 bases. J was trimmed by 7 bases and V by 7 bases; bases with no gene match: 8. The CDR3 is 14 residues long. CDR1 and CDR2 from the germline V gene are LNHDA and SQIVND (reference sequence). Here the CDR3 reads CASNEDRGRNEAFF. The CDR3 nucleotides are TGTGCCAGTAACGAGGACAGGGGGCGTAATGAAGCTTTCTTT.

The rearrangement uses TRBV6-5 and TRBJ2-1; D gene unclear. V lost 0 bases and J 4 bases, leaving 7 bases between the germline ends. The CDR3 totals 14 residues. Germline values: CDR1 MNHEY, CDR2 SVGAGI. In nucleotides, the CDR3 is TGTGCCAGCAGTTACTCGTTTAGATACAATGAGCAGTTCTTC. Translation: CASSYSFRYNEQFF.

V usage is TRBV6-4 and J usage is TRBJ2-1, with 7 bases aligning to TRBD2. Germline loops: CDR1 MRHNA, CDR2 SNTAGT. This CDR3 is 15 amino acids long. The V and J ends lost 1 base and 7 bases, in that order; junction bases with no gene match: 7. The CDR3: CASSDFAGVGNEQFF. The DNA for the CDR3 is TGTGCCAGCAGTGACTTCGCGGGAGTGGGAAATGAGCAGTTCTTC.

The chain couples TRBV4-1 to TRBJ2-7; D is ambiguous. Trimming removed 1 base at V and 4 bases at J, with 8 bases between. The CDR3 has 13 amino acids. In germline, CDR1 is MGHRA, CDR2 YSYEKL. The CDR3 DNA reads as TGCGCCAGCAGCCAAGTAGCAAGTTACGAGCAGTACTTC. This translates into CASSQVASYEQYF.

The sample holds a few counts of this clone. The gene calls are TRBV5-4 and TRBJ1-4; maybe TRBD1 (5 bases). The CDR3 has 14 residues. Germline-derived CDR1 and CDR2 are SGHNT and YYREEE (reference sequence). V was trimmed by 0 bases and J by 7 bases, leaving 10 bases between them. CDR3 sequence (DNA): TGTGCCAGCAGCTTGGGGCAGGGAACTGAAAAACTGTTTTTT. Amino acid sequence: CASSLGQGTEKLFF.

The J gene is TRBJ2-4, the V gene TRBV4-3; the match to TRBD2 covers 9 bases. With V trimmed by 4 bases and J by 7 bases, 11 bases remained unmatched. Germline V CDR1 and CDR2: LGHNA, YSLEER. There are 16 residues in the CDR3. This chain's CDR3 is CASSPQWGSGGNIQYF. The CDR3 nucleotides read TGCGCCAGCAGCCCTCAGTGGGGTAGCGGGGGTAACATTCAGTACTTC.

The chain links TRBV12-2 to TRBJ1-5; the tabulated D call, TRBD1, remains unverified against the DNA. TRBV12-2 is an annotated pseudogene. The CDR3 totals 20 residues. The CDR3 loop is CASRRRPGTGARYSNQPQHF. The CDR3 coding sequence is TGTGCAAGTCGCAGGCGGCCCGGGACAGGGGCCCGATATAGCAATCAGCCCCAGCATTTT.

V is TRBV11-2 and J is TRBJ1-6; unclear D gene. V dropped 4 bases and J dropped 0 bases, with 13 bases sitting between them. Per germline, CDR1 SGHAT and CDR2 FQNNGV. The CDR3 spans 17 residues. Written as DNA, the CDR3 is TGTGCCAGCAGCTATGGAGGACCGAGCTCCTATAATTCACCCCTCCACTTT. Translated: CASSYGGPSSYNSPLHF.